Listed here are 25 T cell receptor beta chains from one sample, sequenced in a study of identical twins (dated by TCRdb to between 2015 and 2016). The method behind the library was 5' RACE. Sequencing was performed on an Illumina HiSeq 2000. In TCRdb, the public reads were trimmed at Q25 with fastp and aligned with MiXCR, with productive beta chains retained. Rows with a matching CDR3 protein are joined into one entry that keeps the most common DNA and genes. In this sample the table shows fewer than 650,000 distinct CDR3 sequences, roughly 7.2% of which occur a single time. The top ten constitute 1.5% to 2% of the sample. The sample was also linked to a second study, of yellow fever vaccine responses in identical twins.

The specimen sequenced was PBMCs. The receptors shown here come from a young woman in good health.

This clonotype was seen only a few times. The rearrangement uses TRBV2 and TRBJ2-1; either TRBD1 or TRBD2 may supply D (5 bases each). The V end was cut by 3 bases, the J end by 4 bases, with 16 bases between. Germline V lookup: CDR1 SNHLY, CDR2 FYNNEI. The length of the CDR3 is 16 residues. DNA of the CDR3: TGTGCCAGCAGTGACCCGTGGGGACGGGATTACAATGAGCAGTTCTTC. Its protein product is CASSDPWGRDYNEQFF.

This clonotype was detected a few times. This chain connects TRBV7-6 to TRBJ2-5; D is possibly TRBD2 (6 bases). The CDR3 spans 15 residues. CDR1 SGHVS and CDR2 FNYEAQ come from the germline V gene. Trimming removed 5 bases from V and 2 bases from J, with 15 bases in between. CDR3 DNA sequence: TGTGCCAGCAGCACCACCCCGGGGGTTCAAGAGACCCAGTACTTC. Protein sequence: CASSTTPGVQETQYF.

This clonotype was counted between two and nine times. The chain recombines TRBV21-1 with TRBJ1-5; TRBD1 was called by the table and not checked on the DNA. TRBV21-1 has pseudogene status. The CDR3 spans 15 residues. Here the CDR3 DNA reads TGTGCCAGCAGCAAATGGGGGGATAGCAATCAGCCCCAGCATTTT. It translates to CASSKWGDSNQPQHF.

In its sample, this clonotype was seen many times. The gene calls are TRBV10-3 and TRBJ2-1; TRBD2 is a possible D gene (6 bases). The germline gives CDR1 ENHRY, CDR2 SYGVKD. V lost 9 bases and J lost 0, with 6 bases in between. This CDR3 contains 12 residues. The chain's CDR3 is CAISGSYNEQFF. Written as DNA, the CDR3 is TGTGCCATTAGCGGCTCCTACAATGAGCAGTTCTTC.

This clonotype was seen many times. The rearrangement uses TRBV7-6 and TRBJ2-5; 9 bases line up with TRBD2. CDR3 length equals 13 residues. V lost 4 bases and J lost 4; bases outside the gene matches: 1. CDR1 is SGHVS, CDR2 FNYEAQ, per germline. The CDR3 loop is CASSSSGAETQYF. CDR3 nucleotides: TGTGCCAGCAGCTCTAGCGGGGCAGAGACCCAGTACTTC.

This clonotype occurred a few times. The V call is TRBV12-3 or TRBV12-4, the J call TRBJ2-1; D remains ambiguous. This CDR3 comprises 12 residues. V was pared by 7 bases and J by 6 bases, with 10 bases between. The CDR3 bases are TGTGCCAGCAAAGTGGGTCGCAATGAGCAGTTCTTC. This codes for CASKVGRNEQFF.

This chain joins TRBV29-1 and TRBJ2-3; D possibly corresponds to TRBD1 (6 bases). CDR3 length equals 15 residues. Germline CDR1 and CDR2: SQVTM and ANQGSEA. The V gene lost 3 bases and the J gene lost 3 bases, with 16 bases spanning the gap. CDR3 in DNA: TGCAGCGTTGAGGTGTTTCAGGGGTTGACAGATACGCAGTATTTT. This sequence encodes CSVEVFQGLTDTQYF.

The chain joins TRBV3-1 to TRBJ2-5, with TRBD2 as a possible D gene (7 bases). This CDR3 spans 14 amino acids. Germline V gives CDR1 LGHDT, CDR2 YNNKEL (reference sequence). V lost 1 base and J lost 7, with 13 bases in between. CDR3 amino acids: CASSQATGGRTQYF. The CDR3 nucleotides read TGTGCCAGCAGCCAAGCGACGGGGGGCCGGACCCAGTACTTC.

The chain has TRBV6-1 and TRBJ1-2, with 7 bases that match TRBD1. There are 17 residues in the CDR3. The J segment lost 8 bases and the V segment lost 4 bases, leaving 19 bases of the junction unmatched. The germline V gene encodes CDR1 MNHNS and CDR2 SASEGT. The CDR3 loop is CASSGSEGQRGYHGYTF. The CDR3 region has the DNA TGTGCCAGCAGTGGAAGTGAGGGACAGAGGGGTTACCACGGCTACACCTTC.

The chain is built from TRBV6-5 and TRBJ2-7; D is unclear. The CDR3 covers 15 residues. V was clipped by 0 bases and J by 2 bases, with 11 bases between them. CDR1 is MNHEY and CDR2 is SVGAGI in the germline V gene. The CDR3 reads CASSYSAKRPYEQYF. For the CDR3, the DNA is TGTGCCAGCAGTTACTCGGCTAAACGCCCCTACGAGCAGTACTTC.

This rearrangement joins TRBV19 to TRBJ1-4, with D possibly being TRBD1 (5 bases). The germline CDR1 and CDR2 sequences are LNHDA and SQIVND (reference sequence). The V end lost 6 bases, the J end lost 7 bases, and 18 bases lay between the germline ends. The CDR3 runs to 15 residues. The CDR3 nucleotides are TGTGCCAGTAGAGATACTCAGGGACTTGGTGAAAAACTGTTTTTT. This translates into CASRDTQGLGEKLFF.

CDR3 nucleotides: TGCGCCAGCCAATTAGGGGGGGGGCTAAACAATGAGCAGTTCTTC. Amino acids: CASQLGGGLNNEQFF. The rearrangement uses TRBV5-1 and TRBJ2-1; possible D gene TRBD2, 7 bases. This CDR3 has 15 amino acids. Trimming shortened V by 7 bases and J by 5 bases, and 19 bases separated the two germline ends. Germline V gene lookup returns CDR1 SGHRS and CDR2 YFSETQ.

The CDR3 sequence is CASSSSGRALQETQYF. The CDR3 DNA reads as TGCGCCAGCAGCTCTAGCGGGAGGGCCCTCCAAGAGACCCAGTACTTC. The rearrangement links TRBV5-1 to TRBJ2-5; 12 positions agree with TRBD2. This CDR3 region has 16 residues. Trimming took 3 bases from V and 1 from J; bases not matched to a gene: 4. Germline V gene lookup returns CDR1 SGHRS and CDR2 YFSETQ.

As DNA, the CDR3 is TGTGCCAGCAGCGAAAGTACTAGCGGGGCGCACGAGCAGTACTTC. The encoded protein is CASSESTSGAHEQYF. The V gene is TRBV4-2, the J gene TRBJ2-7, with 10 bases that match TRBD2. The V and J ends lost 5 bases and 5 bases, in that order; junction bases with no gene match: 9. Germline V lookup: CDR1 LGHNA, CDR2 YNFKEQ. The CDR3 contains 15 residues.

This chain links TRBV28 with TRBJ2-1; 7 bases agree with TRBD1. The CDR3 totals 15 residues. J gave up 3 bases and V 5 bases, and 7 bases lay outside the gene matches. Germline V gene lookup returns CDR1 MDHEN and CDR2 SYDVKM. This CDR3 is CASSRGGQDYNEQFF. The CDR3 DNA reads TGTGCCAGCAGTCGAGGAGGACAGGACTACAATGAGCAGTTCTTC.

This sequence joins TRBV10-3 and TRBJ1-6, with 9 bases that match TRBD1. The CDR3 is 17 amino acids. The V gene's germline CDR1 is ENHRY and CDR2 SYGVKD. The V segment lost 4 bases and the J segment 0 bases; nucleotides outside the gene matches: 4. The CDR3 sequence: CAISGGQGSSYNSPLHF. CDR3 bases: TGTGCCATCAGTGGCGGACAGGGGAGCTCCTATAATTCACCCCTCCACTTT.

There are a few counts of this clonotype. V is TRBV2 and J is TRBJ2-1, with 9 bases matching TRBD2. Unmatched junction bases numbered 5, after V lost 6 bases and J lost 8 bases. Germline CDR1 and CDR2: SNHLY and FYNNEI. This CDR3 spans 13 amino acids. In DNA form, the CDR3 reads TGTGCCAGCAGGGATAGCGGGGGCGATGAGCAGTTCTTC. It specifies CASRDSGGDEQFF.

In this sample, this clonotype turned up a few times. The rearrangement links TRBV29-1 to TRBJ1-1; D is uncertain. The CDR3 sequence is 13 residues long. The V gene lost 3 bases and the J gene lost 4 bases, with 12 bases spanning the gap. CDR1 and CDR2 (germline): SQVTM, ANQGSEA. The CDR3 protein is CSVDPGFSTEAFF. The CDR3 bases are TGCAGCGTTGACCCCGGTTTTAGCACTGAAGCTTTCTTT.

The table lists this clonotype with many counts. The chain couples TRBV7-9 to TRBJ2-5; D is undetermined. Per germline, CDR1 SEHNR and CDR2 FQNEAQ (reference sequence). V was trimmed by 4 bases and J by 1 base, leaving 13 bases between them. The CDR3 spans 15 residues. CDR3 nucleotide sequence: TGTGCCAGCAGCTCAAACGGACGGAGCCAAGAGACCCAGTACTTC. Its protein product is CASSSNGRSQETQYF.

This clonotype was counted at least ten times. V is TRBV5-1 and J is TRBJ2-3, with 8 bases identical to TRBD2. This CDR3 spans 15 amino acids. The J segment lost 0 bases and the V segment lost 4 bases, leaving 4 bases of the junction unmatched. Germline CDR1 and CDR2: SGHRS and YFSETQ. CDR3 region: CASSTSGASTDTQYF. CDR3 DNA sequence: TGCGCCAGCAGCACTAGCGGAGCTAGCACAGATACGCAGTATTTT.

This clonotype was picked up many times. This chain uses TRBV5-1 with TRBJ2-1; D is possibly TRBD2 (5 bases). Per germline, CDR1 SGHRS and CDR2 YFSETQ. CDR3 length: 14 amino acids. V gave up 0 bases and J gave up 7 bases, with 11 bases separating them. The CDR3 nucleotides are TGCGCCAGCAGCTTGGGGGGAGAGGAAAATGAGCAGTTCTTC. Protein sequence: CASSLGGEENEQFF.

CDR3 DNA sequence: TGTGCCAGCAGCGTAGCGGGGGACAATGAGCAGTTCTTC. Its translation is CASSVAGDNEQFF. The rearrangement uses TRBV9 and TRBJ2-1, with a possible D match to TRBD2 (6 bases). V dropped 0 bases and J dropped 5 bases, with 6 bases sitting between them. The CDR3 contains 13 residues. CDR1 is SGDLS, CDR2 YYNGEE, per germline.

This chain links TRBV6-1 with TRBJ1-1; D may be TRBD1 (5 bases). CDR1 and CDR2 (germline): MNHNS, SASEGT. The CDR3 length is 15 residues. The V gene lost 6 bases and the J gene lost 3 bases, with 17 bases spanning the gap. CDR3 coding DNA: TGTGCCAGCAGGGGGGAGGGGAGGGGATACACTGAAGCTTTCTTT. Translated, it gives CASRGEGRGYTEAFF.

The chain uses TRBV29-1 and TRBJ2-2; D uncertain. Deletions cut 6 bases from V and 1 base from J, with 18 bases between. The germline V gene has CDR1 SQVTM and CDR2 ANQGSEA. This CDR3 spans 16 amino acids. This CDR3 is CSVATSIDKNTGELFF. The DNA of the CDR3 is TGCAGCGTCGCCACTTCGATTGACAAGAACACCGGGGAGCTGTTTTTT.

This clonotype was detected a few times. This sequence joins TRBV29-1 and TRBJ1-1, with D unresolved. Trimming took 6 bases from V and 4 from J, leaving 15 bases between them. The CDR3 consists of 13 residues. CDR1 and CDR2 (germline): SQVTM, ANQGSEA. The CDR3 reads CSVPGGVGTEAFF. In DNA form, the CDR3 reads TGCAGCGTCCCGGGCGGGGTCGGCACTGAAGCTTTCTTT.